The entry below gives a single T cell receptor (beta chain) sequence along with its context. Enrolment of Seattle patients took place during active infection, and they were followed longitudinally. Using immunoSEQ multiplex PCR, the repertoire was profiled, and TCRdb retains in-frame clones only, with some absent. The profile shows some 200,000 clones, approximately 90% of them singletons. This sample is drawn from a study of blood T cell repertoires in COVID-19. V trimming: 4 bases; J trimming: 2 bases; junction bases outside the gene matches: 4. This CDR3 contains 15 residues. Germline CDR1 is SGHKS and CDR2 is YYEKEE (reference sequence).

The sequence came from a woman aged 65 to 85 with COVID-19, enrolled during active disease. The chain has TRBV5-5 and TRBJ1-5; 9 bases are shared with TRBD1. Sequencing was carried out using peripheral blood. Here the CDR3 reads CASSVRTGGNQPQHF. CDR3 in DNA: TGTGCCAGCAGCGTTAGGACAGGGGGCAATCAGCCCCAGCATTTT.